A single sample gave rise to the 10 T cell receptor beta chains below, sequenced in a study of T cells in Graves' hyperthyroidism and ophthalmopathy. Template material for amplifying TCR beta CDR3 regions consisted of RNA transcripts. HTBI primers were used for first-round RT-PCR of the TCR CDR3. TCRdb reprocessed the multiplex PCR reads with MiXCR, giving one entry per CDR3 protein. Altogether over 450,000 distinct CDR3 sequences are present, 13% to 15% being singletons, with the ten largest covering 15% to 20%. Sequencing was carried out using blood. All receptors derive from a woman between 18 and 30 years old with Graves' hyperthyroidism.

This clonotype occurred a few times. The gene calls are TRBV12-3 or TRBV12-4 and TRBJ1-2; D is undetermined. Trimming cost V 2 bases and J 7 bases, with 11 bases left between them. The CDR3 runs 13 residues. CDR3 sequence (DNA): TGTGCCAGCAGTTTAATAGAATCCCCTGGCTACACCTTC. Its translation is CASSLIESPGYTF.

The CDR3 DNA follows: TGTGCCAGTAGTAACGCACTAGCGGCTTCCTACGAGCAGTACTTC. Amino acids: CASSNALAASYEQYF. V usage is TRBV19 and J usage is TRBJ2-7, with 8 bases matching TRBD2. V shed 4 bases, J shed 1 base, and the junction held 6 bases outside the gene matches. CDR3 length equals 15 residues. CDR1 and CDR2 from the germline V gene are LNHDA and SQIVND (reference sequence).

On this clonotype itself: Being one base from a much bigger clone, this may be a read error. The chain employs TRBV14 and TRBJ2-1; D possibly corresponds to TRBD2 (5 bases). Per germline, CDR1 SGHDN and CDR2 FVKESK. Trimming removed 5 bases from V and 6 bases from J, with 17 bases in between. CDR3 length: 15 residues. The CDR3 is CASSAPASDFNEQFF. The CDR3 region has the DNA TGTGCCAGCAGCGCCCCAGCGTCGGACTTCAATGAGCAGTTCTTC.

This clonotype was found many times. The chain joins TRBV6-1 to TRBJ2-7, with 9 bases lining up with TRBD1. V was pared by 3 bases and J by 2 bases, with 8 bases of the junction left unmatched. The CDR3 loop spans 16 amino acids. Germline-derived CDR1 and CDR2 are MNHNS and SASEGT. CDR3 amino acids: CASSDLRTGVPYEQYF. The CDR3 region has the DNA TGTGCCAGCAGTGACCTACGGACAGGGGTACCCTACGAGCAGTACTTC.

About this clonotype itself: Compared with germline, one end of the junction differs, possibly owing to a read error. The V call is TRBV2, the J call TRBJ2-3, with D possibly matching TRBD2 (6 bases). Germline CDR1 and CDR2: SNHLY and FYNNEI. The CDR3 is 11 amino acids. In DNA, the CDR3 is TGTGCCAGCGGGACTCAAGATACGCAGTTTTTT. Encoded protein: CASGTQDTQFF.

This clonotype appeared a few times. The chain uses TRBV6-1 and TRBJ2-7, with TRBD2 identical over 11 bases. Germline trimming cut 3 bases from V and 6 bases from J; bases unmatched to any gene: 7. The length of the CDR3 is 15 residues. CDR1 and CDR2 from the germline V gene are MNHNS and SASEGT. CDR3 sequence (DNA): TGTGCCAGCAGTGACCATAGCGGGAGGGGCGGCGAGCAGTACTTC. Amino acid sequence: CASSDHSGRGGEQYF.

This clonotype was counted ten times or more. The chain is built from TRBV4-2 and TRBJ2-4; D might be TRBD2 (5 bases). The CDR3 loop spans 17 amino acids. Per germline, CDR1 LGHNA and CDR2 YNFKEQ. Between the trimmed V and J ends, which lost 1 base and 0 bases, there was a span of 13 bases. CDR3 loop: CASSQGLGGLAKNIQYF. As DNA, the CDR3 is TGTGCCAGCAGCCAAGGTCTCGGAGGACTAGCCAAAAACATTCAGTACTTC.

This chain links TRBV10-3 with TRBJ1-5; D remains ambiguous. V gave up 0 bases and J gave up 4 bases, with 13 bases separating them. Germline loops: CDR1 ENHRY, CDR2 SYGVKD. CDR3 length: 16 amino acids. The CDR3 is CAISESRVSGNQPQHF. CDR3 sequence (DNA): TGTGCCATCAGTGAGTCGAGGGTGTCGGGTAATCAGCCCCAGCATTTT.

This rearrangement joins TRBV6-1 to TRBJ1-1; D possibly corresponds to TRBD1 (5 bases). V lost 5 bases, J lost 6 bases, and 13 bases lay in between. CDR1 is MNHNS, CDR2 SASEGT, per germline. The CDR3 runs to 13 residues. CDR3 in amino acids: CASSRGLSAEAFF. The CDR3 bases are TGTGCCAGCAGTAGGGGCCTATCTGCTGAAGCTTTCTTT.

Concerning this clonotype itself: One base away lies a much larger clone, so this may be a sequencing read error. The V and J genes are TRBV27 and TRBJ2-5; no clear D gene. Germline V lookup: CDR1 MNHEY, CDR2 SMNVEV (reference sequence). The ends were cut back, 4 bases at V and 5 bases at J, with 11 bases in the middle. CDR3 length: 13 residues. The CDR3 coding sequence is TGTGCCAGCAGTTCTTCTCTAGTGGAGACCCAGTACTTC. Translated, it gives CASSSSLVETQYF.